A single sample is the source of the 13 T cell receptor beta chains below, sequenced in a study of neurological immune-mediated disorders (dated by TCRdb to about 2019). Library construction relied on 5' RACE. The reads were generated on an Illumina HiSeq 2500. TCRdb reprocessed the public reads (quality trimming at Q25 with fastp, clone calling with MiXCR) and kept in-frame beta chains. Rows are combined by CDR3 protein, so each entry shows the most common genes and DNA. The sample table holds tens of thousands of distinct CDR3 sequences, of which about 4.1% were seen once. The ten largest clonotypes hold roughly 7.1% of the sample. The sequenced sample consisted of PBMCs. These receptors originate from a man between 60 and 75 years old with multiple sclerosis.

In its sample, this clonotype was seen many times. This sequence joins TRBV25-1 and TRBJ2-3; D uncertain. CDR3 size: 15 residues. The germline gives CDR1 MGHDK, CDR2 SYGVNS. V was pared by 6 bases and J by 1 base, with 14 bases between. CDR3 in amino acids: CASSHRPGGTDTQYF. In DNA form, the CDR3 reads TGTGCCAGCAGCCATCGACCTGGTGGCACAGATACGCAGTATTTT.

The V gene is TRBV12-3 or TRBV12-4, the J gene TRBJ2-6; 7 bases map to TRBD1. This CDR3 is built from 16 residues. The V and J ends lost 5 bases and 4 bases, in that order; junction bases with no gene match: 8. CDR3 bases: TGTGCCAGCAGTCCGCAGACAGGGACAGGGGCCAACGTCCTGACTTTC. Translated: CASSPQTGTGANVLTF.

At least ten counts were recorded for this clonotype. This chain uses TRBV20-1 with TRBJ2-5, with D tentatively TRBD1 or TRBD2 (6 bases each). The V gene's germline CDR1 is DFQATT and CDR2 SNEGSKA (reference sequence). The CDR3 has 13 residues. V was clipped by 3 bases and J by 4 bases, with 12 bases between them. CDR3 in amino acids: CSASKGGGETQYF. CDR3 sequence (DNA): TGCAGTGCTAGCAAGGGGGGTGGAGAGACCCAGTACTTC.

This clonotype showed up many times. The chain has TRBV5-1 and TRBJ1-4; D is uncertain. The germline V and J ends were trimmed by 4 bases and 15 bases, with 28 bases remaining between them. CDR1 and CDR2 (germline): SGHRS, YFSETQ. This CDR3 has 16 amino acids. The CDR3 reads CASSIQINSPGVSMFF. The CDR3 nucleotides are TGCGCCAGCAGCATCCAAATCAATTCACCCGGGGTCTCGATGTTTTTT.

In regard to this clonotype: A single base separates this from a much larger clone, so it may be a read error. The chain uses TRBV20-1 and TRBJ2-7, with unresolved D. The CDR3 consists of 13 residues. Germline lookup yields CDR1 DFQATT and CDR2 SNEGSKA (reference sequence). The V and J ends lost 5 bases and 3 bases respectively, with 14 bases between them. CDR3 amino acids: CSAGPRTDYEQYF. CDR3 coding DNA: TGCAGTGCTGGGCCCAGGACGGACTACGAGCAGTACTTC.

This clonotype was recorded a few times. Its ends do not fully match the called genes, so a read error is possible. V is TRBV28 and J is TRBJ2-7; D is perhaps TRBD2 (5 bases). Germline CDR1 and CDR2: MDHEN and SYDVKM. This CDR3 is built from 11 residues. CDR3 sequence: CASSFEGLYFF. Written as DNA, the CDR3 is TGTGCCAGCAGTTTCGAGGGATTGTATTTCTTC. Filled out from reference TRBV28 and TRBJ2-7, the complete variable domain reads DVKVTQSSRYLVKRTGEKVFLECVQDMDHENMFWYRQDPGLGLRLIYFSYDVKMKEKGDIPEGYSVSREKKERFSLILESASTNQTSMYLCASSFEGLYFFGPGTRLTVT.

This clonotype was seen repeatedly, ten times or more. The rearrangement links TRBV15 to TRBJ1-2; D is unresolved. This CDR3 contains 13 residues. The V end was cut by 3 bases, the J end by 2 bases, with 7 bases between. Looked up from germline, CDR1 is LNHNV and CDR2 is YYDKDF (reference sequence). CDR3 bases: TGTGCCACCAGCAGTCGGCAGAACTATGGCTACACCTTC. This gives the protein CATSSRQNYGYTF.

The chain has TRBV7-2 and TRBJ2-7; 7 nucleotides line up with TRBD1. The CDR3 length is 12 residues. Germline values: CDR1 SGHTA, CDR2 FQGNSA. The V and J ends lost 4 bases and 6 bases, in that order; junction bases with no gene match: 3. CDR3: CASSSTGLEQYF. Here the CDR3 DNA reads TGTGCCAGCAGCTCGACAGGGCTCGAGCAGTACTTC.

This clonotype was seen at least ten times. The rearrangement uses TRBV20-1 and TRBJ2-1, with D possibly being TRBD2 (5 bases). V shed 6 bases and J shed 4 bases, with 16 bases lying between them. From germline, CDR1 is DFQATT and CDR2 SNEGSKA (reference sequence). The CDR3 totals 14 residues. The CDR3 is CSADTRRGYNEQFF. CDR3 coding DNA: TGCAGTGCAGATACTAGGCGTGGGTACAATGAGCAGTTCTTC.

This clonotype was seen many times. J is TRBJ2-5 and V is TRBV20-1, with TRBD2 as a possible D gene (6 bases). CDR1 and CDR2 (germline): DFQATT, SNEGSKA (reference sequence). The CDR3 consists of 15 residues. The CDR3 spells CSVTLSGQLSETQYF. DNA of the CDR3: TGCAGCGTCACCTTGAGCGGGCAGCTTTCAGAGACCCAGTACTTC.

This clonotype appeared many times. The J gene is TRBJ1-1, the V gene TRBV7-8; 7 bases align to TRBD1. The CDR3 covers 14 residues. Germline lookup yields CDR1 SGHVS and CDR2 FQNEAQ. V shed 0 bases and J 6 bases; nucleotides not matched to a gene: 4. This chain's CDR3 is CASSLADRIPEAFF. Here the CDR3 DNA reads TGTGCCAGCAGCTTAGCGGACAGGATCCCTGAAGCTTTCTTT. The full variable domain, completed using reference TRBV7-8 and TRBJ1-1, is GAGVSQSPRYKVAKRGQDVALRCDPISGHVSLFWYQQALGQGPEFLTYFQNEAQLDKSGLPSDRFFAERPEGSVSTLKIQRTQQEDSAVYLCASSLADRIPEAFFGQGTRLTVV.

This clonotype showed up many times. The V gene is TRBV29-1, the J gene TRBJ1-1; weak D call: TRBD1 (6 bases). CDR3 size: 13 residues. The germline V and J ends were trimmed by 7 bases and 1 base, with 13 bases remaining between them. Looked up from germline, CDR1 is SQVTM and CDR2 is ANQGSEA. CDR3 nucleotides: TGCAGCGCCCTTGGAGGGGGGAACACTGAAGCTTTCTTT. As protein: CSALGGGNTEAFF.

This chain links TRBV20-1 with TRBJ1-2, with 9 positions matching TRBD1. CDR1 is DFQATT, CDR2 SNEGSKA, per germline (reference sequence). The V and J ends lost 6 bases and 5 bases, in that order; junction bases with no gene match: 10. This CDR3 comprises 14 residues. CDR3 sequence (DNA): TGCAGTGCCAAGCCCACGACAGGGGGGTATGGCTACACCTTC. Its translation is CSAKPTTGGYGYTF.